This T cell receptor (beta chain) was sequenced for a study of beta chain features in type 1 diabetes. As every portion of the isolated RNA was reverse transcribed, the sequencing read expressed TCRB transcripts. Repertoires were generated with immunoSEQ multiplex PCR, while TCRdb's copy carries only in-frame clones and drops some. The sample records under 200,000 clones, 7.5% to 9.5% being singletons. Germline V gene data show CDR1 as SGHTA and CDR2 as FQGNSA. The CDR3 extends over 15 amino acids. Unmatched junction bases numbered 4, after V lost 5 bases and J lost 6 bases. The receptor was isolated from a woman younger than 35 in good health. V gene TRBV7-2 combines with J gene TRBJ2-1; 13 positions match TRBD2. Sequenced sample: central memory CD4+ T cells from blood. The CDR3 DNA reads as TGTGCCAGCAGCGCCGGGACTAGCGGGACCAATGAGCAGTTCTTC. This translates into CASSAGTSGTNEQFF.